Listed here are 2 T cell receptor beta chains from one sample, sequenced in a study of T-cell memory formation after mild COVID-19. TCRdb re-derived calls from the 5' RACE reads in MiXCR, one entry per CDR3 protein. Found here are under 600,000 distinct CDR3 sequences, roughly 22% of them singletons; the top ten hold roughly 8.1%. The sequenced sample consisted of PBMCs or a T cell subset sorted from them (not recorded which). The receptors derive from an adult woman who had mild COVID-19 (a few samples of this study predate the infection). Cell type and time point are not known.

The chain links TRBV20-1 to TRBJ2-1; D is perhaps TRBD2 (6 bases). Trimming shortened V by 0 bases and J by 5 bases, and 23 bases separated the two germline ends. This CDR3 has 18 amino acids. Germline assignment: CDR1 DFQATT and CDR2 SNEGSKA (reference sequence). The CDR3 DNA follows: TGCAGTGCTAGAGATTATCCCCCGCGGGGCGACACCAACAATGAGCAGTTCTTC. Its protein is CSARDYPPRGDTNNEQFF.

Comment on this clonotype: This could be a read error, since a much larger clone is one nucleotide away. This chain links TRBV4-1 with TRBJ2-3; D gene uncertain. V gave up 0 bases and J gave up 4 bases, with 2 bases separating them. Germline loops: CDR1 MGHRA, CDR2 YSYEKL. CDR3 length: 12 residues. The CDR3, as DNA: TGCGCCAGCAGCCAAGAATCAGATACGCAGTATTTT. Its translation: CASSQESDTQYF.